This TCR beta chain appears in the sequencing data of a study of OX40 agonist ivuxolimab in advanced cancers. Findings and caveats of the study: In the 0.1 to 3.0 mg/kg range, CD4+ and CD8+ blood T cells had expanded clonally by week 6.

The table lists this clone with a count of one. Its specificity is unknown. Different DNA sequences within this sample yield the same CDR3. Using immunoSEQ multiplex PCR, the repertoire was profiled, and TCRdb retains in-frame clones only, with some absent. The table lists under 90,000 clones, approximately 92% of them singletons. Per germline, CDR1 DFQATT and CDR2 SNEGSKA (reference sequence). The V end was cut by 3 bases, the J end by 2 bases, with 1 base between. This CDR3 has 10 amino acids. The sample consisted of CD4+ or CD8+ T cells sorted from blood, taken in a trial of the OX40 agonist ivuxolimab. The V call is TRBV20-1, the J call TRBJ2-5; D is ambiguous. The sequence was obtained from an adult with an advanced solid tumor such as melanoma, head and neck, liver or kidney cancer. The CDR3 here is CSASQETQYF. In nucleotides, the CDR3 is TGCAGTGCTAGTCAAGAGACCCAGTACTTC.